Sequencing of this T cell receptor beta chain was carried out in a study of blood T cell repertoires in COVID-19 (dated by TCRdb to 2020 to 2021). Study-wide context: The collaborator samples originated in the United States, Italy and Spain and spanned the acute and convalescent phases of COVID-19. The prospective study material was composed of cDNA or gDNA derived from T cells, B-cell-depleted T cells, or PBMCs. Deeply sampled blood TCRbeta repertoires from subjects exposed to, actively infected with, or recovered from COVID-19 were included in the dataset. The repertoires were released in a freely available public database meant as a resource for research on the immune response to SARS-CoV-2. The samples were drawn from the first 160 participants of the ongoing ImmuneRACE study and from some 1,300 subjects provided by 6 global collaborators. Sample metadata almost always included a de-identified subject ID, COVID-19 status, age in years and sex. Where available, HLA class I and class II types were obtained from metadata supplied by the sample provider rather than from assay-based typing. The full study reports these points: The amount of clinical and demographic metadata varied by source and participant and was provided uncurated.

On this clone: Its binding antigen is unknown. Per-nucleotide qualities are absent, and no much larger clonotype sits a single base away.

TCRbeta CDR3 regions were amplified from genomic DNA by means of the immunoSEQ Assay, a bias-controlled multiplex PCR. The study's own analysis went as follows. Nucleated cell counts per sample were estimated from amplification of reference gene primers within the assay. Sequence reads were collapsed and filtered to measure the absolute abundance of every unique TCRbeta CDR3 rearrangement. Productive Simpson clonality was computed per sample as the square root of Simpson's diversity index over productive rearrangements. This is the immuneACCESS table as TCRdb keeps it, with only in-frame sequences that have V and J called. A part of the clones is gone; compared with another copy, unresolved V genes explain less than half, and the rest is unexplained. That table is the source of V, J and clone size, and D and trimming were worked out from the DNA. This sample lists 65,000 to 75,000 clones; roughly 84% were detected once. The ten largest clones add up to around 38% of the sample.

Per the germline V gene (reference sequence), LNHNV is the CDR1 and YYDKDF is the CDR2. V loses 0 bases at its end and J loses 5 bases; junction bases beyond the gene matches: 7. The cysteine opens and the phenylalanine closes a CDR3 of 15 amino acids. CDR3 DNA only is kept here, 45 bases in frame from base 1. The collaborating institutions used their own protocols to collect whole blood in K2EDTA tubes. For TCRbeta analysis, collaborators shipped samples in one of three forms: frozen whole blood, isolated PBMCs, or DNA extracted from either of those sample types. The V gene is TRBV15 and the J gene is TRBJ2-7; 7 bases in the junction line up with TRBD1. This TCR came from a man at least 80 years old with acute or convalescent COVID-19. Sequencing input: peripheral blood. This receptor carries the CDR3 CATSRETGRINEQYF. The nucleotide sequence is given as TGTGCCACCAGCAGAGAGACAGGGCGTATCAACGAGCAGTACTTC.